This T cell receptor (beta chain) derives from a study of CD8 T cells in Susac syndrome (dated by TCRdb to between 2018 and 2020). As for the study more broadly: The study used repertoire sequencing to test whether antigen drove CD8+ T cell activation and differentiation in Susac syndrome. Beyond this particular receptor, the publication reports: The number of individuals in the TCR sequencing and HLA analysis was acknowledged as relatively small.

This clonotype was recorded only once. Its antigen is currently not known. The sample holds no much larger clone one base away, and base qualities are not on file. One read amounts to weak evidence. Per the germline V gene (reference sequence), LGHDT is the CDR1 and YNNKEL is the CDR2. V drops 6 bases and J drops 7 bases, leaving 22 bases in between. Including the terminal cysteine and phenylalanine, the CDR3 comprises 16 residues. The entry retains the CDR3 DNA only, 48 bases that are in frame from base 1. RNA was extracted with the RNeasy kit and 0.5 to 1 ug was reverse transcribed using random hexamers. TCR beta CDR3 regions were amplified with the immunoSEQ multiplex PCR assay covering 54 Vbeta and 13 Jbeta segments. To correct PCR amplification bias, a synthetic template baseline was used for both primer optimization and computational correction. Per the source publication's procedure: Reads were annotated to V, D and J genes per IMGT and analyzed with immunoSEQ Analyzer, keeping only productive sequences. To calculate clonality, Shannon entropy was normalized by log2 of the number of productive unique sequences and then subtracted from one. Public and private clones were assessed among the 100 most prevalent clones of each patient and control. A clone was defined as Susac-specific if it was absent from the healthy and MS cohorts, from around 960 published viral clones and from other ImmuneACCESS disease sequences. TCRdb itself trimmed the public reads at Q25 with fastp, ran MiXCR and retained productive beta chains. Each record represents a unique CDR3 protein, reported with the most common genes and DNA among its rows. The V and J calls come from TCRdb's annotation, not from the publication. Within this sample are 200,000 to 300,000 distinct CDR3 sequences, with 90% to 95% of them counted one time only. About 0.07% of the sample comes from the top ten.

High-throughput TCR beta sequencing profiled peripheral blood CD8+ and CD4+ T cells from healthy donors, Susac syndrome patients and multiple sclerosis patients. The multiple sclerosis controls were treatment-naive patients who had stable or active relapsing-remitting disease and met the revised McDonald criteria. Bulk CD8+ and CD4+ T cells were purified magnetically by negative isolation, whereas CD8+ TEMRA cells were enriched by FACS. Blood was drawn into EDTA tubes, processed within 24 hours, and PBMCs were isolated by density gradient centrifugation. PBMCs destined for TCR sequencing were cryopreserved in liquid nitrogen and later thawed in a 37 °C water bath. The sorted or isolated CD4+, CD8+ and CD8+ TEMRA cells reached a purity of at least 90%.

The TCR comes from a human donor with multiple sclerosis. Sequences were obtained from CD4+ T cells from PBMCs. The sequence is built from TRBV3-1 and TRBJ2-1; a weak D assignment points to TRBD2 (7 bases agree). The CDR3 amino acid sequence is: CASRPPSGGAGNEQFF. The DNA is as follows: TGTGCCAGCAGGCCCCCCTCTGGGGGGGCTGGGAATGAGCAGTTCTTC.